The 14 T cell receptor beta chains given below trace back to one sample, sequenced in a study of cytomegalovirus exposure and HLA in healthy donors. Primers for the PCR totalled 60 Vbeta and 13 Jbeta. The method was immunoSEQ multiplex PCR; TCRdb's version includes in-frame clones alone and lacks a portion of them. The profile shows approximately 110,000 clones, 69% of them singletons. The source material was PBMCs. The origin of the receptors is a woman aged 70-85 years in good health and CMV-seropositive.

This chain links TRBV7-2 with TRBJ1-3, with 7 bases that match TRBD1. After removal of 4 bases from V and 1 base from J, the junction contained 1 base not matched to a gene. The CDR3 runs 14 residues. The germline gives CDR1 SGHTA, CDR2 FQGNSA. The CDR3 coding sequence is TGTGCCAGCAGCTCGACAGGGTCTGGAAACACCATATATTTT. This translates into CASSSTGSGNTIYF.

The chain has TRBV29-1 and TRBJ1-1; 9 nucleotides agree with TRBD1. This CDR3 has 15 amino acids. The junction had 13 bases not matched to a gene; V was cut back by 7 bases and J by 4 bases. Per germline, CDR1 SQVTM and CDR2 ANQGSEA. The CDR3 DNA reads TGCAGCGGGGGGAATCACCGGGACAGGGTCACTGAAGCTTTCTTT. Translation: CSGGNHRDRVTEAFF.

The rearrangement joins TRBV30 to TRBJ1-1; TRBD1 matches at 9 bases. Germline-derived CDR1 and CDR2 are GTSNPN and SVGIG (reference sequence). This CDR3 has 13 residues. V shed 5 bases, J shed 4 bases, and the junction held 5 bases outside the gene matches. The CDR3 coding sequence is TGTGCCTGGCAGGACAGGGGCCTCACTGAAGCTTTCTTT. Encoded protein: CAWQDRGLTEAFF.

The chain couples TRBV30 to TRBJ2-2; D call uncertain. The germline V gene encodes CDR1 GTSNPN and CDR2 SVGIG (reference sequence). Trimming left V 1 base short and J 1 base short, with 4 bases between. The CDR3 runs to 13 residues. The CDR3, as DNA: TGTGCCTGGAGTGGACAGAACACCGGGGAGCTGTTTTTT. Amino acid sequence: CAWSGQNTGELFF.

The chain joins TRBV19 to TRBJ1-2; the match to TRBD1 covers 9 bases. The CDR3 has 17 residues. Losses at the gene ends were 3 bases for V and 4 bases for J; bases not matched to a gene: 12. Germline CDR1 reads LNHDA; CDR2 reads SQIVND (reference sequence). In DNA form, the CDR3 reads TGTGCCAGTAGTATCCATCCGGGCGGGACAGGGTTCTATGGCTACACCTTC. Amino acids: CASSIHPGGTGFYGYTF.

The chain uses TRBV2 and TRBJ1-6; no definite D call. The CDR3 extends over 13 amino acids. CDR1 and CDR2 from the germline V gene are SNHLY and FYNNEI. Between the trimmed V and J ends, which lost 11 bases and 14 bases, there was a span of 22 bases. The CDR3: CAGLLEVGSALHF. Written as DNA, the CDR3 is TGTGCCGGCCTTTTGGAGGTCGGATCGGCCCTCCACTTT.

This sequence joins TRBV4-3 and TRBJ1-2; 8 bases fit TRBD1. Germline trimming cut 0 bases from V and 1 base from J; bases unmatched to any gene: 1. The germline gives CDR1 LGHNA, CDR2 YSLEER. CDR3 size: 15 residues. CDR3 protein: CASSQDDRGNYGYTF. CDR3 nucleotide sequence: TGCGCCAGCAGCCAAGACGACAGGGGTAACTATGGCTACACCTTC.

This chain links TRBV13 with TRBJ2-4; D may be TRBD1 (5 bases). V was shortened by 0 bases and J by 9 bases, with 9 bases between the two germline ends. This CDR3 region has 13 residues. CDR1 PRHDT and CDR2 FYEKMQ come from the germline V gene (reference sequence). CDR3 DNA: TGTGCCAGCAGCTTAGGGGGGCCAGGCATTCAGTACTTC. It encodes CASSLGGPGIQYF.

This sequence joins TRBV19 and TRBJ1-4; D not resolved. V lost 8 bases and J 0 bases, leaving 10 bases between the germline ends. Germline CDR1 LNHDA, CDR2 SQIVND (reference sequence). CDR3 length: 14 amino acids. The chain's CDR3 is CASRSVSTNEKLFF. The CDR3 DNA sequence: TGTGCCAGTCGGTCCGTCTCAACTAATGAAAAACTGTTTTTT.

This clone appeared a single time. The chain carries TRBV7-3 and TRBJ2-1; 13 nucleotides match TRBD2. Unmatched junction bases numbered 2, after V lost 5 bases and J lost 4 bases. The CDR3 runs 15 residues. From germline, CDR1 is SGHTA and CDR2 FQGTGA. CDR3 sequence: CASSKTSGGYNEQFF. The CDR3 DNA reads as TGTGCCAGCAGCAAGACTAGCGGGGGGTACAATGAGCAGTTCTTC.

The rearrangement uses TRBV18 and TRBJ1-4, with 7 bases lining up with TRBD1. The germline V gene has CDR1 KGHSH and CDR2 LQKENI. The junction had 9 bases not matched to a gene; V was cut back by 2 bases and J by 3 bases. The length of the CDR3 is 17 residues. The CDR3 region is CASSPRTGREANEKLFF. CDR3 in DNA: TGTGCCAGCTCACCAAGGACAGGCAGGGAAGCTAATGAAAAACTGTTTTTT.

This sequence joins TRBV5-4 and TRBJ2-6, with TRBD1 as a possible D gene (6 bases). CDR3 length equals 16 residues. Trimming shortened V by 0 bases and J by 0 bases, and 7 bases separated the two germline ends. CDR1 is SGHNT and CDR2 is YYREEE in the germline V gene (reference sequence). The CDR3, as DNA: TGTGCCAGCAGCTTGGGGACAGTCTCTGGGGCCAACGTCCTGACTTTC. This sequence encodes CASSLGTVSGANVLTF.

The rearrangement joins TRBV18 to TRBJ2-3, with 12 bases lining up with TRBD2. Germline CDR1 is KGHSH and CDR2 is LQKENI. V lost 3 bases, J lost 1 base, and 2 bases stayed unmatched. The CDR3 totals 16 residues. The CDR3 here is CASSPLAGGRTDTQYF. The CDR3 bases are TGTGCCAGCTCACCCCTAGCGGGGGGGCGCACAGATACGCAGTATTTT.

Only one count was recorded for this clone. The chain carries TRBV19 and TRBJ1-3, with D tentatively TRBD1 (6 bases). Looked up from germline, CDR1 is LNHDA and CDR2 is SQIVND (reference sequence). The CDR3 length is 14 residues. V lost 8 bases, J lost 4 bases, and 15 bases lay in between. The CDR3: CASAKGGPGNTIYF. The CDR3 DNA is TGTGCCAGTGCAAAGGGGGGGCCGGGAAACACCATATATTTT.